This T cell receptor (beta chain) was sequenced for a study of graft-versus-host responses after intestinal transplantation. For the study at large: Multivisceral, liver-intestinal, or isolated intestinal grafts were transplanted into recipients.

Germline values: CDR1 SGHVS, CDR2 FQNEAQ. The junction had 8 bases not matched to a gene; V was cut back by 1 base and J by 6 bases. The CDR3 is 15 amino acids. To note about this clone: Antigen specificity is unknown.

Clones were sequenced by immunoSEQ multiplex PCR, and TCRdb holds only the in-frame ones, with some missing. The data show 85,000 to 100,000 clones, with more than 85% seen just once and roughly 2% held by the top ten. The sample here was unstimulated CD8+ T cells sorted from spleen or lymph node cells, taken before intestinal transplant. The clonotype originates from a human donor who received an intestinal transplant. V usage is TRBV7-8 and J usage is TRBJ1-2, with 7 bases that match TRBD1. The CDR3 sequence is CASSLGQGKRNGYTF. The CDR3 nucleotides read TGTGCCAGCAGCTTAGGACAGGGAAAGCGGAATGGCTACACCTTC.